Listed here are 29 T cell receptor beta chains from one sample, sequenced in a study of blood T cell repertoires in COVID-19. Clones were sequenced by immunoSEQ multiplex PCR, and TCRdb holds only the in-frame ones, with some missing. The sample yields 50,000 to 85,000 clones, around 80% seen once. Material for sequencing was peripheral blood. The origin of the receptors is a human donor in a cohort sampled during active COVID-19.

This sequence joins TRBV29-1 and TRBJ1-2, with D maybe TRBD1 (6 bases). The V end was cut by 6 bases, the J end by 5 bases, with 22 bases between. The CDR3 is 15 residues long. Germline V gene lookup returns CDR1 SQVTM and CDR2 ANQGSEA. The CDR3 loop reads CSVDETYTGIYGYTF. CDR3 DNA sequence: TGCAGCGTCGACGAAACCTATACAGGGATTTATGGCTACACCTTC.

This sequence joins TRBV7-3 and TRBJ2-3; TRBD2 agrees at 9 bases. This CDR3 is built from 15 residues. J gave up 0 bases and V 4 bases, and 2 bases lay outside the gene matches. Germline CDR1 and CDR2: SGHTA and FQGTGA. The CDR3 coding sequence is TGTGCCAGCAGCTCTAGCGGGGTTAGCACAGATACGCAGTATTTT. Its translation: CASSSSGVSTDTQYF.

This clone was detected a few times. The CDR3 protein is CASSFNRDETYEQYF. CDR3 sequence (DNA): TGTGCCAGCAGTTTTAACAGGGATGAGACCTACGAGCAGTACTTC. This rearrangement joins TRBV27 to TRBJ2-7; possible D gene TRBD1, 6 bases. The CDR3 spans 15 residues. Per germline, CDR1 MNHEY and CDR2 SMNVEV (reference sequence). V shed 3 bases and J shed 2 bases, with 14 bases lying between them.

The rearrangement links TRBV7-3 to TRBJ2-3; D is perhaps TRBD2 (6 bases). This CDR3 region has 15 residues. CDR1 and CDR2 (germline): SGHTA, FQGTGA. The V gene lost 2 bases and the J gene lost 0 bases, with 9 bases spanning the gap. The CDR3 reads CASSLGGLSTDTQYF. DNA of the CDR3: TGTGCCAGCAGCTTAGGGGGACTTAGCACAGATACGCAGTATTTT.

The J gene is TRBJ2-5, the V gene TRBV9, with 9 bases matching TRBD2. J was trimmed by 2 bases and V by 0 bases; bases with no gene match: 11. Germline V gene lookup returns CDR1 SGDLS and CDR2 YYNGEE. The CDR3 consists of 18 residues. CDR3 protein: CASSVAGLALGWQETQYF. For the CDR3, the DNA is TGTGCCAGCAGCGTAGCTGGACTAGCGCTCGGTTGGCAAGAGACCCAGTACTTC.

The chain is built from TRBV7-3 and TRBJ2-2; TRBD1 aligns across 7 bases. Germline trimming cut 6 bases from V and 3 bases from J; bases unmatched to any gene: 7. Germline values: CDR1 SGHTA, CDR2 FQGTGA. This CDR3 has 15 amino acids. CDR3 sequence reads: CASSKTGTDTGELFF. The CDR3 bases are TGTGCCAGCAGTAAGACAGGGACGGACACCGGGGAGCTGTTTTTT.

This clone was observed once. This chain joins TRBV25-1 and TRBJ2-2; maybe TRBD2 (6 bases). The CDR3 has 13 residues. V lost 9 bases and J 7 bases, leaving 15 bases between the germline ends. Germline V gene lookup returns CDR1 MGHDK and CDR2 SYGVNS. The CDR3 bases are TGTGCCAGTGGGACTCTCGGGGTCGGGGAGCTGTTTTTT. Translation gives CASGTLGVGELFF.

This chain joins TRBV6-5 and TRBJ2-7, with a possible D match to TRBD2 (6 bases). Trimming took 7 bases from V and 6 from J, leaving 19 bases between them. The germline V gene has CDR1 MNHEY and CDR2 SVGAGI. This CDR3 has 14 residues. CDR3 amino acids: CASTPADGDSEQYF. DNA of the CDR3: TGTGCCAGCACCCCTGCGGATGGGGACTCCGAGCAGTACTTC.

This clone was detected a few times. This chain connects TRBV10-3 to TRBJ2-7; no reliable D call. The V gene lost 5 bases and the J gene lost 4 bases, with 12 bases spanning the gap. Germline V lookup: CDR1 ENHRY, CDR2 SYGVKD. CDR3 size: 13 residues. The CDR3 nucleotides read TGTGCCATCAGTAGCCCGACACTTTACGAGCAGTACTTC. It encodes CAISSPTLYEQYF.

The V call is TRBV27, the J call TRBJ2-7, with 10 positions matching TRBD2. Germline lookup yields CDR1 MNHEY and CDR2 SMNVEV (reference sequence). The CDR3 sequence is 16 residues long. V was pared by 7 bases and J by 2 bases, with 11 bases of the junction left unmatched. The CDR3 DNA reads as TGTGCCAGCAAACTTCTAGCGGGGGCCTTTCCCTACGAGCAGTACTTC. As protein: CASKLLAGAFPYEQYF.

The chain has TRBV5-1 and TRBJ2-2; D remains unclear. Germline V gene sequence: CDR1 SGHRS, CDR2 YFSETQ. Deletions cut 3 bases from V and 6 bases from J, with 9 bases between. The length of the CDR3 is 13 residues. CDR3 loop: CASSWLFPGELFF. The CDR3 DNA reads as TGCGCCAGCAGCTGGCTGTTCCCCGGGGAGCTGTTTTTT.

V gene TRBV28 combines with J gene TRBJ2-2; D remains ambiguous. From germline, CDR1 is MDHEN and CDR2 SYDVKM. Between the trimmed V and J ends, which lost 7 bases and 0 bases, there was a span of 3 bases. The length of the CDR3 is 12 residues. CDR3: CASNTNTGELFF. The DNA of the CDR3 is TGTGCCAGCAACACGAACACCGGGGAGCTGTTTTTT.

The rearrangement links TRBV12-3 or TRBV12-4 to TRBJ1-1; the match to TRBD1 covers 9 bases. CDR3 size: 11 residues. J gave up 10 bases and V 6 bases, and 3 bases lay outside the gene matches. CDR3 DNA sequence: TGTGCCAGCAGCCTGGGACAGGGAGCTTTCTTT. Amino acids: CASSLGQGAFF.

With respect to this clone: At one boundary the junction diverges from the germline segment, which might be a read error. The chain couples TRBV2 to TRBJ2-7; D is perhaps TRBD1 (5 bases). This CDR3 region has 13 residues. Germline lookup yields CDR1 SNHLY and CDR2 FYNNEI. The CDR3 sequence is CASRGRTSDEQYF. The CDR3 bases are TGTGCCAGCAGGGGGCGTACCTCCGACGAGCAGTACTTC.

The CDR3 here is CASSLITGASHQETQYF. CDR3 nucleotides: TGCGCCAGCAGCTTGATCACAGGGGCTTCCCACCAAGAGACCCAGTACTTC. The J gene is TRBJ2-5, the V gene TRBV5-1; 7 bases are a match to TRBD1. Germline-derived CDR1 and CDR2 are SGHRS and YFSETQ. This CDR3 region has 17 residues. V was pared by 1 base and J by 0 bases, with 9 bases of the junction left unmatched.

The chain links TRBV7-2 to TRBJ2-7; 8 bases align to TRBD1. The CDR3 is 13 amino acids. Losses at the gene ends were 4 bases for V and 7 bases for J; bases not matched to a gene: 6. CDR1 is SGHTA, CDR2 FQGNSA, per germline. DNA for the CDR3: TGTGCCAGCAGCTGGACAGGGTTCGGAGAGCAGTACTTC. This encodes CASSWTGFGEQYF.

The chain links TRBV30 to TRBJ2-5; possible D gene TRBD2, 5 bases. The germline V and J ends were trimmed by 0 bases and 3 bases, with 8 bases remaining between them. The CDR3 has 13 residues. Germline CDR1 reads GTSNPN; CDR2 reads SVGIG (reference sequence). This chain's CDR3 is CAWSVVAKETQYF. CDR3 DNA sequence: TGTGCCTGGAGTGTCGTAGCGAAAGAGACCCAGTACTTC. The full variable domain, in which reference TRBV30 and TRBJ2-5 provide the parts outside the CDR3, is SQTIHQWPATLVQPVGSPLSLECTVEGTSNPNLYWYRQAAGRGLQLLFYSVGIGQISSEVPQNLSASRPQDRQFILSSKKLLLSDSGFYLCAWSVVAKETQYFGPGTRLLVL.

The chain links TRBV15 to TRBJ2-4; 10 positions match TRBD2. The CDR3 loop spans 14 amino acids. Trimming took 0 bases from V and 11 from J; bases not matched to a gene: 4. Looked up from germline, CDR1 is LNHNV and CDR2 is YYDKDF (reference sequence). The CDR3 is CATSRDTLAGVQYF. The CDR3 DNA is TGTGCCACCAGCAGAGATACCCTAGCGGGAGTTCAGTACTTC.

This clone was counted only a few times. This chain joins TRBV28 and TRBJ2-6; 7 bases are shared with TRBD1. The CDR3 runs 15 residues. Trimming cost V 5 bases and J 2 bases; bases outside gene matches: 3. Per the germline V gene, CDR1 is MDHEN and CDR2 is SYDVKM. The CDR3 sequence: CASSPQGAGANVLTF. CDR3 coding DNA: TGTGCCAGCAGTCCCCAGGGGGCTGGGGCCAACGTCCTGACTTTC.

This sequence joins TRBV4-1 and TRBJ2-7; D might be TRBD1 (6 bases). V was shortened by 4 bases and J by 0 bases, with 7 bases between the two germline ends. The CDR3 extends over 13 amino acids. Germline V gene data show CDR1 as MGHRA and CDR2 as YSYEKL. The CDR3 spells CASSPDSSYEQYF. The CDR3 bases are TGCGCCAGCAGCCCGGACAGCTCCTACGAGCAGTACTTC.

This clone appeared a single time. This chain connects TRBV25-1 to TRBJ1-2; 10 bases match TRBD1. V trimming: 9 bases; J trimming: 0 bases; junction bases outside the gene matches: 1. CDR1 MGHDK and CDR2 SYGVNS come from the germline V gene. This CDR3 has 13 amino acids. CDR3 protein: CASGTGANYGYTF. CDR3 sequence (DNA): TGTGCCAGTGGGACAGGGGCTAACTATGGCTACACCTTC.

The chain has TRBV6-5 and TRBJ2-2, with 12 bases matching TRBD1. The V gene end was trimmed by 6 bases and the J gene end by 6 bases; junction bases not matched to a gene: 5. CDR1 and CDR2 from the germline V gene are MNHEY and SVGAGI. The CDR3 runs to 15 residues. The CDR3 is CASSWGQGAPGELFF. In DNA form, the CDR3 reads TGTGCCAGCAGCTGGGGACAGGGGGCACCCGGGGAGCTGTTTTTT.

The chain uses TRBV30 and TRBJ1-4, with D possibly matching TRBD1 (5 bases). This CDR3 contains 16 residues. Trimming left V 0 bases short and J 8 bases short, with 19 bases between. Germline V gives CDR1 GTSNPN, CDR2 SVGIG (reference sequence). The CDR3 region is CAWSVLFQGVGEKLFF. CDR3 nucleotides: TGTGCCTGGAGTGTACTATTCCAAGGGGTTGGGGAAAAACTGTTTTTT.

The chain links TRBV5-1 to TRBJ2-1; D is unclear. V gave up 0 bases and J gave up 0 bases, with 10 bases separating them. CDR1 is SGHRS, CDR2 YFSETQ, per germline. The CDR3 loop spans 16 amino acids. CDR3 in DNA: TGCGCCAGCAGCTTGGCCGCGGTAAGCTCCTACAATGAGCAGTTCTTC. Encoded protein: CASSLAAVSSYNEQFF. Looking up the rest from reference TRBV5-1 and TRBJ2-1 gives the full variable domain: KAGVTQTPRYLIKTRGQQVTLSCSPISGHRSVSWYQQTPGQGLQFLFEYFSETQRNKGNFPGRFSGRQFSNSRSEMNVSTLELGDSALYLCASSLAAVSSYNEQFFGPGTRLTVL.

The CDR3 sequence: CASSFTGRGSEQYF. In nucleotides, the CDR3 is TGTGCCAGCAGCTTTACAGGGAGGGGGAGCGAGCAGTACTTC. This rearrangement joins TRBV7-2 to TRBJ2-7, with D tentatively TRBD2 (7 bases). With 3 bases removed from V and 6 bases from J, the gap between germline ends came to 15 bases. The CDR3 has 14 residues. CDR1 is SGHTA, CDR2 FQGNSA, per germline.

The table lists this clone with a few counts. The genes are TRBV10-3 and TRBJ2-7; 7 nucleotides match TRBD2. The CDR3 runs 13 residues. J gave up 5 bases and V 7 bases, and 8 bases lay outside the gene matches. Germline-derived CDR1 and CDR2 are ENHRY and SYGVKD. The CDR3, as DNA: TGTGCCATCACGCGGGAGATGTTGGACGAGCAGTACTTC. It codes for CAITREMLDEQYF.

The chain joins TRBV7-2 to TRBJ2-2, with a tentative D call TRBD1 (6 bases). Trimming removed 3 bases at V and 1 base at J, with 9 bases between. The CDR3 extends over 15 amino acids. CDR1 and CDR2 from the germline V gene are SGHTA and FQGNSA. Here the CDR3 reads CASSFDRRNTGELFF. CDR3 in DNA: TGTGCCAGCAGCTTCGACAGGAGGAACACCGGGGAGCTGTTTTTT.

The chain couples TRBV19 to TRBJ1-5; 9 nucleotides agree with TRBD1. After removal of 3 bases from V and 9 bases from J, the junction contained 6 bases not matched to a gene. The CDR3 length is 14 residues. Germline CDR1 and CDR2: LNHDA and SQIVND (reference sequence). Written as DNA, the CDR3 is TGTGCCAGTAGTATCGGACAGGGGAGTATGCCCCAGCATTTT. This encodes CASSIGQGSMPQHF.

The V call is TRBV6-6, the J call TRBJ2-7; maybe TRBD2 (5 bases). Between the trimmed V and J ends, which lost 3 bases and 2 bases, there was a span of 11 bases. CDR1 is MNHNY and CDR2 is SVGAGI in the germline V gene (reference sequence). The CDR3 spans 14 residues. The CDR3, as DNA: TGTGCCAGCAGTTATAGAGAGCGGCCCTACGAGCAGTACTTC. Translation: CASSYRERPYEQYF.